This T cell receptor beta chain was found in a study of blood T cell repertoires in COVID-19. Turning to the study itself: Samples came from the United States, Italy and Spain, spanning acute and convalescent COVID-19. The cDNA or gDNA used as material had been derived from T cells, B-cell-depleted T cells, or PBMCs.

Germline V CDR1 and CDR2: MNHEY, SMNVEV (reference sequence). This CDR3 contains 16 residues. Trimming pared 4 bases from V and 7 bases from J, leaving 17 bases between. Original processing notes: For nucleated cells, counts were estimated from reference gene primer amplification. Generated by immunoSEQ multiplex PCR, the TCRdb table keeps only in-frame clones and is missing some. V, J and clone size were drawn from that table, and D and trimming were deduced from the DNA. Among about 180,000 clones, approximately 89% were seen once, and the ten largest hold around 2.3%. The sample comprised peripheral blood. The rearrangement joins TRBV27 to TRBJ1-6; D unclear. This clonotype was sampled from a middle-aged man with active or convalescent COVID-19. Here the CDR3 DNA reads TGTGCCAGCAGTTCCCGCCAGGCACCTGGGAATTCACCCCTCCACTTT. Encoded protein: CASSSRQAPGNSPLHF.